This T cell receptor (beta chain) was found in a study of vaccination and CD4 T cells after COVID-19. For the study at large: Recovered-phase convalescent patients showed SARS-CoV-2 positivity by nasal swab PCR; fewer than ten were mild, one severe. Investigators drew the post-COVID samples a median around 100 days after diagnosis, with a range of 35 to 161. Post-vaccine sampling followed dose two by a median roughly 76 days (range 14 to 241). Whole-study results and caveats: Spike mono-reactivity was evident in 304 of the 307 vaccine-specific clones derived from convalescent patients.

Germline-derived CDR1 and CDR2 are DFQATT and SNEGSKA (reference sequence). The CDR3 extends over 14 amino acids. V was pared by 6 bases and J by 7 bases, with 19 bases between. TCRdb passed the PCR reads through MiXCR, listing each CDR3 protein once. The sample yields about 36,000 distinct CDR3 sequences, around 33% seen once. Time point specified: late sampling 161 to 241 days after vaccination in three convalescent patients. This clonotype was detected only a few times. Its cognate antigen is unknown. The chain is built from TRBV20-1 and TRBJ2-4; D uncertain. The sample consisted of CD4+ T cells from blood, taken about 7 months after SARS-CoV-2 vaccination. The origin of this receptor is a human donor who had recovered from COVID-19. The CDR3: CSAHRLAGVNIQYF. DNA for the CDR3: TGCAGTGCCCACCGCTTGGCTGGTGTGAACATTCAGTACTTC.